This T cell receptor beta chain emerged from a study of cytomegalovirus exposure and HLA in healthy donors. The PCR used 60 Vbeta and 13 Jbeta primers. Clones were sequenced by immunoSEQ multiplex PCR, and TCRdb holds only the in-frame ones, with some missing. The profile shows tens of thousands of clones, 6.5% to 8% of them singletons. Germline-derived CDR1 and CDR2 are LNHDA and SQIVND (reference sequence). The V end lost 3 bases, the J end lost 7 bases, and 12 bases lay between the germline ends. There are 13 residues in the CDR3. Of note for this clone: The antigen is not known.

Study-wide findings and caveats: In a later analysis, the majority of CMV-associated beta chains seemingly showed HLA restriction. Listed as cytomegalovirus-associated were over 150 TCR beta chains. In a later analysis, several top co-occurrence clusters appeared linked to parvovirus B19, influenza, CMV and Epstein-Barr virus. Per a prior analysis, the majority of TCR beta V segments were productive roughly 87% or roughly 30% of the time.

The source is a man over 45 in good health and CMV-seronegative. What was sequenced was PBMCs. The chain recombines TRBV19 with TRBJ1-2; D not resolved. The DNA of the CDR3 is TGTGCCAGTAGTATCGGAGGGAAGGGTGGCTACACCTTC. Translating gives CASSIGGKGGYTF.